A single sample gave rise to the 13 T cell receptor beta chains below, sequenced in a study of T cell repertoires in cytomegalovirus infection. Antigens for these TCRs are unknown. Using its own MiXCR run on the reads, TCRdb lists one record per CDR3 protein. The table lists roughly 500,000 distinct CDR3 sequences, 33% of them singletons, with roughly a sixth in the top ten. This sample comprised cultured PBMCs, obtained from culture after CMV antigen stimulation. The receptors come from a human donor in good health (CMV status not recorded). Some clones in this sample may be carry-over from other donors' samples.

This rearrangement joins TRBV20-1 to TRBJ1-6; the D is unclear. Germline values: CDR1 DFQATT, CDR2 SNEGSKA (reference sequence). The CDR3 runs 14 residues. Trimming removed 2 bases at V and 5 bases at J, with 10 bases between. The CDR3 DNA is TGCAGTGCTAGAAGTCGAAACGATAATTCACCCCTCCACTTT. As protein: CSARSRNDNSPLHF.

In this sample, this clonotype turned up many times. The chain has TRBV7-2 and TRBJ2-1; D gene ambiguous. V shed 6 bases and J shed 2 bases, with 14 bases lying between them. CDR3 size: 15 residues. The germline V gene has CDR1 SGHTA and CDR2 FQGNSA. Here the CDR3 reads CASRSADRAYNEQFF. The CDR3 DNA sequence: TGTGCCAGCAGATCTGCGGACCGAGCCTACAATGAGCAGTTCTTC. Full variable domain (missing parts from reference TRBV7-2 and TRBJ2-1): GAGVSQSPSNKVTEKGKDVELRCDPISGHTALYWYRQSLGQGLEFLIYFQGNSAPDKSGLPSDRFSAERTGGSVSTLTIQRTQQEDSAVYLCASRSADRAYNEQFFGPGTRLTVL.

V is TRBV19 and J is TRBJ1-5; TRBD1 might be the D (6 bases). From germline, CDR1 is LNHDA and CDR2 SQIVND (reference sequence). The germline V and J ends were trimmed by 5 bases and 3 bases, with 17 bases remaining between them. CDR3 size: 16 residues. Here the CDR3 reads CASSPGGGAFNQPQHF. CDR3 coding DNA: TGTGCCAGTAGTCCCGGTGGGGGGGCCTTCAATCAGCCCCAGCATTTT.

This clonotype was counted many times. The J gene is TRBJ2-5, the V gene TRBV7-2, with TRBD2 identical over 13 bases. There are 15 residues in the CDR3. The V gene end was trimmed by 4 bases and the J gene end by 5 bases; junction bases not matched to a gene: 4. Germline lookup yields CDR1 SGHTA and CDR2 FQGNSA. The CDR3 region is CASSSGTSGIETQYF. The DNA for the CDR3 is TGTGCCAGCAGCTCAGGGACTAGCGGGATTGAGACCCAGTACTTC.

The chain carries TRBV7-2 and TRBJ2-1; 8 bases align to TRBD2. Germline V gives CDR1 SGHTA, CDR2 FQGNSA. The V gene end was trimmed by 3 bases and the J gene end by 4 bases; junction bases not matched to a gene: 5. CDR3 size: 15 residues. As DNA, the CDR3 is TGTGCCAGCAGCTTCCCACTAGCGGAATACAATGAGCAGTTCTTC. Protein: CASSFPLAEYNEQFF.

CDR3 in amino acids: CAISVTADQYGYTF. CDR3 nucleotide sequence: TGTGCCATCAGTGTTACGGCAGATCAGTATGGCTACACCTTC. The chain combines TRBV10-3 with TRBJ1-2; no clear D. This CDR3 has 14 residues. Germline loops: CDR1 ENHRY, CDR2 SYGVKD. V lost 4 bases and J 5 bases, leaving 14 bases between the germline ends.

This clonotype was detected many times. The chain couples TRBV7-2 to TRBJ2-5; tentative D call: TRBD1 (5 bases). Germline values: CDR1 SGHTA, CDR2 FQGNSA. This CDR3 comprises 14 residues. The V and J ends lost 1 base and 5 bases respectively, with 11 bases between them. The CDR3 region is CASSLDQGWETQYF. Here the CDR3 DNA reads TGTGCCAGCAGCTTAGATCAGGGCTGGGAGACCCAGTACTTC. Combining the CDR3 with reference TRBV7-2 and TRBJ2-5 gives the whole variable domain GAGVSQSPSNKVTEKGKDVELRCDPISGHTALYWYRQSLGQGLEFLIYFQGNSAPDKSGLPSDRFSAERTGGSVSTLTIQRTQQEDSAVYLCASSLDQGWETQYFGPGTRLLVL.

The V call is TRBV4-3, the J call TRBJ2-3; possible D gene TRBD2, 5 bases. Between the trimmed V and J ends, which lost 2 bases and 0 bases, there was a span of 15 bases. CDR3 length equals 17 residues. Germline assignment: CDR1 LGHNA and CDR2 YSLEER. The CDR3 nucleotides are TGCGCCAGCAGCCAAACCGAACTAGAATTAAGCACAGATACGCAGTATTTT. Residues: CASSQTELELSTDTQYF.

The chain joins TRBV12-3 or TRBV12-4 to TRBJ1-2, with D perhaps TRBD1 (5 bases). Trimming took 5 bases from V and 8 from J, leaving 15 bases between them. The CDR3 covers 13 residues. The chain's CDR3 is CASSTGTSGGYTF. CDR3 DNA sequence: TGTGCCAGCAGTACTGGGACGTCTGGGGGCTACACCTTC.

The DNA of the CDR3 is TGTGCCAGCTCTAGAGACAGGGCCGGGGCCAACGTCCTGACTTTC. Translating it yields CASSRDRAGANVLTF. This chain connects TRBV6-1 to TRBJ2-6; 7 bases are a match to TRBD1. The germline gives CDR1 MNHNS, CDR2 SASEGT. Germline trimming cut 8 bases from V and 4 bases from J; bases unmatched to any gene: 8. The CDR3 is 15 amino acids.

V usage is TRBV12-3 or TRBV12-4 and J usage is TRBJ1-3, with D maybe TRBD1 (5 bases). The germline V and J ends were trimmed by 6 bases and 2 bases, with 8 bases remaining between them. The CDR3 is made up of 13 amino acids. The CDR3 here is CASRPGPGNTIYF. For the CDR3, the DNA is TGTGCCAGCAGGCCGGGGCCTGGAAACACCATATATTTT.

The rearrangement uses TRBV6-1 and TRBJ2-3; D ambiguous. Trimming took 3 bases from V and 1 from J, leaving 8 bases between them. Per the germline V gene, CDR1 is MNHNS and CDR2 is SASEGT. CDR3 size: 14 residues. Here the CDR3 reads CASSEPFRTDTQYF. The CDR3 bases are TGTGCCAGCAGTGAGCCGTTTCGCACAGATACGCAGTATTTT.

The chain recombines TRBV10-3 with TRBJ2-1, with D uncertain. The germline V gene has CDR1 ENHRY and CDR2 SYGVKD. Deletions cut 2 bases from V and 0 bases from J, with 8 bases between. CDR3 size: 15 residues. The CDR3 nucleotides read TGTGCCATCAGTGAGCCGGCAGGCTCCTACAATGAGCAGTTCTTC. Its protein product is CAISEPAGSYNEQFF.